One and the same sample provided the 29 T cell receptor beta chains below, sequenced in a study of blood T cells in healthy people across ages. A second PCR of 7 to 11 cycles used a sample-barcoded 5' primer and a J-beta primer mix. MiXCR, applied by TCRdb to the 5' RACE reads, yields one record per CDR3 protein. The sample carries fewer than 800,000 distinct CDR3 sequences, about 21% recorded once. Material: blood. The receptor set was obtained from a man aged 70 or older in good health.

V gene TRBV12-3 or TRBV12-4 combines with J gene TRBJ2-4; weak D call: TRBD1 (7 bases). The CDR3 totals 16 residues. V gave up 3 bases and J gave up 3 bases, with 15 bases separating them. The CDR3 loop reads CASSLNSRGDKNIQYF. The CDR3 nucleotides read TGTGCCAGCAGTTTGAACTCCAGGGGGGACAAAAACATTCAGTACTTC.

A few counts support this clonotype. The V call is TRBV16, the J call TRBJ2-1, with 8 nucleotides matching TRBD1. There are 15 residues in the CDR3. The V and J ends lost 0 bases and 2 bases, in that order; junction bases with no gene match: 0. From germline, CDR1 is KGHSY and CDR2 FQNENV. The chain's CDR3 is CASSQSGQAYNEQFF. The CDR3 DNA follows: TGTGCCAGCAGCCAATCGGGACAGGCCTACAATGAGCAGTTCTTC.

This chain links TRBV10-3 with TRBJ1-5; unclear D gene. The CDR3 is 13 amino acids. V dropped 6 bases and J dropped 5 bases, with 11 bases sitting between them. Germline V CDR1 and CDR2: ENHRY, SYGVKD. Written as DNA, the CDR3 is TGTGCCATCAGCGCAGCCGGGGATCAGCCCCAGCATTTT. Protein product: CAISAAGDQPQHF.

The genes are TRBV5-8 and TRBJ2-4, with TRBD2 matching 9 bases. Germline-derived CDR1 and CDR2 are SGHTS and YDEGEE. V gave up 1 base and J gave up 8 bases; unmatched junction bases: 4. CDR3 length equals 14 residues. The CDR3 loop reads CASSLRGRVDIQYF. In DNA form, the CDR3 reads TGTGCCAGCAGCTTGCGCGGGAGGGTTGACATTCAGTACTTC.

V and J are TRBV3-1 and TRBJ2-1; 9 nucleotides align to TRBD2. The trim removed 0 bases at V and 4 bases at J, leaving 7 bases unmatched. The CDR3 sequence is 17 residues long. CDR1 is LGHDT and CDR2 is YNNKEL in the germline V gene (reference sequence). The CDR3 nucleotides are TGTGCCAGCAGCCAAGATAAGACTAGCGGCCTGTACAATGAGCAGTTCTTC. This sequence encodes CASSQDKTSGLYNEQFF.

Concerning this clonotype itself: One end of the junction varies from germline; a read error may be responsible. The chain recombines TRBV3-1 with TRBJ2-5, with TRBD2 matching over 7 bases. Germline values: CDR1 LGHDT, CDR2 YNNKEL (reference sequence). This CDR3 is built from 16 residues. The CDR3 sequence: CARSQAYGRQQETQYF. The CDR3 nucleotides read TGTGCCAGAAGCCAAGCTTACGGGAGGCAACAAGAGACCCAGTACTTC.

Comment on this clonotype: The junction and the germline gene differ at one end; a read error may be behind it. The chain combines TRBV12-3 or TRBV12-4 with TRBJ2-7; D is ambiguous. This CDR3 comprises 13 residues. The CDR3 coding sequence is TGTGCCAGCAGTTTAGGGGCAGTCTACGGGCAGTACTTC. This codes for CASSLGAVYGQYF.

J is TRBJ2-2 and V is TRBV9; D gene unclear. Germline CDR1 SGDLS, CDR2 YYNGEE. The V and J ends lost 0 bases and 3 bases respectively, with 9 bases between them. This CDR3 is built from 15 residues. The CDR3 loop reads CASSVDLAYTGELFF. CDR3 in DNA: TGTGCCAGCAGCGTAGACCTGGCCTACACCGGGGAGCTGTTTTTT.

The rearrangement links TRBV19 to TRBJ2-5, with D unclear. The end of the DNA aligns better with TRBJ2-7, so the J call may be wrong. The CDR3 contains 15 residues. CDR1 is LNHDA and CDR2 is SQIVND in the germline V gene (reference sequence). The CDR3 DNA sequence: TGTGCCAGTAGTATCCGAAGGCGGCTCGGCTACGAGCAGTACTTC. Protein product: CASSIRRRLGYEQYF.

There are a few counts of this clonotype. The V call is TRBV20-1, the J call TRBJ2-2; D ambiguous. In germline, CDR1 is DFQATT, CDR2 SNEGSKA (reference sequence). The CDR3 is 14 residues long. V gave up 3 bases and J gave up 0 bases, with 8 bases separating them. The DNA for the CDR3 is TGCAGTGCTAGTCAAATCGCGAACACCGGGGAGCTGTTTTTT. The encoded protein is CSASQIANTGELFF.

This chain joins TRBV4-1 and TRBJ1-1; 8 bases align to TRBD1. There are 15 residues in the CDR3. Germline lookup yields CDR1 MGHRA and CDR2 YSYEKL. The V segment lost 3 bases and the J segment 1 base; nucleotides outside the gene matches: 4. This chain's CDR3 is CASSHSQGGNTEAFF. CDR3 nucleotides: TGCGCCAGCAGCCACTCACAGGGGGGGAACACTGAAGCTTTCTTT.

This clonotype has a handful of counts. This sequence joins TRBV7-2 and TRBJ2-5; D uncertain. The CDR3 has 14 residues. V was clipped by 5 bases and J by 6 bases, with 16 bases between them. Germline V gene sequence: CDR1 SGHTA, CDR2 FQGNSA. DNA for the CDR3: TGTGCCAGCAGCCACGACCCCATGGGAAAGACCCAGTACTTC. Its translation: CASSHDPMGKTQYF.

The table lists this clonotype with a few counts. The chain combines TRBV20-1 with TRBJ2-5, with D possibly matching TRBD2 (5 bases). The better agreement between TRBJ2-7 and the DNA end casts doubt on the J call. Germline CDR1 and CDR2: DFQATT and SNEGSKA (reference sequence). This CDR3 has 13 amino acids. The CDR3 here is CSARGDGTYEQYF. The CDR3 DNA is TGCAGTGCTAGAGGAGACGGGACCTACGAGCAGTACTTC.

The chain is built from TRBV6-1 and TRBJ2-7; TRBD2 matches at 11 bases. The last part of the DNA fits TRBJ2-1 better; the J call may be wrong. Germline V gene data show CDR1 as MNHNS and CDR2 as SASEGT. This CDR3 region has 15 residues. CDR3: CASSEAKLAGGEQFF. The CDR3 nucleotides are TGTGCCAGCAGTGAAGCGAAGCTAGCGGGAGGTGAGCAGTTCTTC.

This clonotype was counted only a few times. This chain joins TRBV6-2 or TRBV6-3 and TRBJ2-7; TRBD2 agrees at 10 bases. The germline CDR1 and CDR2 sequences are MNHEY and SVGEGT. J gave up 6 bases and V 6 bases, and 8 bases lay outside the gene matches. The CDR3 runs to 14 residues. Here the CDR3 reads CASSTLAGASEQYF. CDR3 nucleotide sequence: TGTGCCAGCAGCACTCTAGCGGGAGCTTCCGAGCAGTACTTC.

This clonotype was recorded a few times. This chain connects TRBV6-6 to TRBJ2-1; 13 bases map to TRBD2. V lost 8 bases, J lost 6 bases, and 7 bases stayed unmatched. This CDR3 comprises 15 residues. The germline V gene encodes CDR1 MNHNY and CDR2 SVGAGI (reference sequence). CDR3 in amino acids: CASRLAGGEGNEQFF. The CDR3, as DNA: TGTGCCAGCCGACTAGCGGGAGGAGAGGGCAATGAGCAGTTCTTC.

In the case of this clonotype: Compared with germline, one end of the junction differs, possibly owing to a read error. This chain links TRBV7-9 with TRBJ1-2, with D possibly TRBD1 on 6 matching bases. The V gene's germline CDR1 is SEHNR and CDR2 FQNEAQ (reference sequence). The CDR3 has 11 amino acids. CDR3 sequence: CAMQTGLGYAF. The CDR3 DNA reads as TGTGCCATGCAGACAGGACTTGGCTACGCCTTC.

Only a few counts were recorded for this clonotype. The rearrangement joins TRBV29-1 to TRBJ2-7, with a possible D match to TRBD1 (5 bases). CDR3 length equals 11 residues. Trimming removed 7 bases from V and 4 bases from J, with 11 bases in between. Germline CDR1 is SQVTM and CDR2 is ANQGSEA. In nucleotides, the CDR3 is TGCAGCGACCGTGGACAATACGAGCAGTACTTC. It translates to CSDRGQYEQYF.

This clonotype has more than one count but fewer than ten. V gene TRBV29-1 combines with J gene TRBJ2-1, with 8 positions matching TRBD2. Looked up from germline, CDR1 is SQVTM and CDR2 is ANQGSEA. The CDR3 has 13 amino acids. The junction had 3 bases not matched to a gene; V was cut back by 5 bases and J by 3 bases. CDR3 in amino acids: CSVKRESYNEQFF. The CDR3 DNA reads as TGCAGCGTTAAGCGGGAGAGCTACAATGAGCAGTTCTTC.

This clonotype was seen more than once but under ten times. The gene calls are TRBV7-2 and TRBJ2-5; possibly TRBD1 for D (6 bases). This CDR3 spans 15 amino acids. V was pared by 4 bases and J by 5 bases, with 17 bases between. Germline V gene data show CDR1 as SGHTA and CDR2 as FQGNSA. CDR3 coding DNA: TGTGCCAGCAGCTATAACAGGGCTCAAAGGGAGACCCAGTACTTC. It translates to CASSYNRAQRETQYF.

At least ten counts were recorded for this clonotype. V is TRBV18 and J is TRBJ2-1, with 8 nucleotides matching TRBD1. The V gene's germline CDR1 is KGHSH and CDR2 LQKENI. The CDR3 loop spans 17 amino acids. The trim removed 0 bases at V and 4 bases at J, leaving 8 bases unmatched. CDR3: CASSPPQGQVIYNEQFF. DNA of the CDR3: TGTGCCAGCTCACCACCGCAGGGACAGGTGATATACAATGAGCAGTTCTTC.

This sequence joins TRBV24-1 and TRBJ2-1, with 7 positions matching TRBD2. The V and J ends lost 3 bases and 7 bases, in that order; junction bases with no gene match: 5. This CDR3 is built from 14 residues. Germline V gene data show CDR1 as KGHDR and CDR2 as SFDVKD. The CDR3, as DNA: TGTGCCACCAGTGATGGGGACTATATTAATGAGCAGTTCTTC. Translating it yields CATSDGDYINEQFF.

The table lists this clonotype with a few counts. This chain links TRBV20-1 with TRBJ1-4; maybe TRBD1 (5 bases). From germline, CDR1 is DFQATT and CDR2 SNEGSKA (reference sequence). The CDR3 extends over 14 amino acids. The germline V and J ends were trimmed by 6 bases and 1 base, with 12 bases remaining between them. The CDR3 is CSADAGLTNEKLFF. The DNA for the CDR3 is TGCAGTGCAGACGCAGGGTTAACTAATGAAAAACTGTTTTTT.

This clonotype was seen a handful of times. The rearrangement links TRBV2 to TRBJ2-3; D is unclear. The DNA end lines up better with TRBJ1-5; the J call may be wrong. Germline V lookup: CDR1 SNHLY, CDR2 FYNNEI. The CDR3 length is 14 residues. CDR3 amino acids: CASSGSGSTDTQHF. CDR3 DNA: TGTGCCAGCAGTGGTAGCGGGAGCACAGATACGCAGCATTTT.

The gene calls are TRBV5-1 and TRBJ2-2; D is ambiguous. V lost 3 bases and J lost 4, with 7 bases in between. Germline-derived CDR1 and CDR2 are SGHRS and YFSETQ. CDR3 length: 13 amino acids. CDR3 DNA sequence: TGCGCCAGCAGCTGGCAGACCACCGGGGAGCTGTTTTTT. It yields the protein CASSWQTTGELFF.

This clonotype was counted between two and nine times. The chain employs TRBV14 and TRBJ1-1; 8 bases agree with TRBD1. Germline CDR1 reads SGHDN; CDR2 reads FVKESK. The trim removed 4 bases at V and 1 base at J, leaving 5 bases unmatched. The length of the CDR3 is 15 residues. CDR3 sequence: CASSPLGTGNTEAFF. Written as DNA, the CDR3 is TGTGCCAGCAGCCCACTAGGGACAGGGAACACTGAAGCTTTCTTT. Complete variable domain (other parts from reference TRBV14 and TRBJ1-1): EAGVTQFPSHSVIEKGQTVTLRCDPISGHDNLYWYRRVMGKEIKFLLHFVKESKQDESGMPNNRFLAERTGGTYSTLKVQPAELEDSGVYFCASSPLGTGNTEAFFGQGTRLTVV.

Of note for this clonotype: One junction end disagrees with the germline gene, perhaps due to a read error. The chain combines TRBV3-1 with TRBJ2-1, with D unclear. The CDR3 loop spans 11 amino acids. CDR1 is LGHDT, CDR2 YNNKEL, per germline (reference sequence). CDR3 DNA sequence: TGTGCCAGCAGCCAAAGGGAAAAGGAGTACTTC. This translates into CASSQREKEYF.

This clonotype showed up just a few times. The chain couples TRBV19 to TRBJ2-1, with TRBD2 as a possible D gene (6 bases). Trimming pared 7 bases from V and 3 bases from J, leaving 13 bases between. This CDR3 has 14 residues. Germline V gene data show CDR1 as LNHDA and CDR2 as SQIVND (reference sequence). The CDR3: CASTVGLNYNEQFF. In DNA, the CDR3 is TGTGCCAGTACCGTGGGACTGAACTACAATGAGCAGTTCTTC.

This clonotype showed up just a few times. The chain couples TRBV7-2 to TRBJ2-5, with TRBD2 matching over 10 bases. Trimming removed 1 base from V and 2 bases from J; junction bases left unmatched: 7. Germline V gene data show CDR1 as SGHTA and CDR2 as FQGNSA. CDR3 length equals 17 residues. CDR3 coding DNA: TGTGCCAGCAGCTTAGAAGCCACGACTAGCGGGCAAGAGACCCAGTACTTC. Its translation is CASSLEATTSGQETQYF.